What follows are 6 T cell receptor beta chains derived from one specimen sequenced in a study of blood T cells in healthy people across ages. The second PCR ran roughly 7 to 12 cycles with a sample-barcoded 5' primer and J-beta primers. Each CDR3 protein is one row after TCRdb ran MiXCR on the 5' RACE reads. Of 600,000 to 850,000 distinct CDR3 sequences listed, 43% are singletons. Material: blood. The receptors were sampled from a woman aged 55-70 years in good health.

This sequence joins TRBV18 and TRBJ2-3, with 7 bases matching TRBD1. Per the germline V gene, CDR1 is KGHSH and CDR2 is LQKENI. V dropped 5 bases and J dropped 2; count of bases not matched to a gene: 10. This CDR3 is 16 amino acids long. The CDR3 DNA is TGTGCCAGCTCATTAGCCGGGACAGCCATCACAGATACGCAGTATTTT. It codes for CASSLAGTAITDTQYF.

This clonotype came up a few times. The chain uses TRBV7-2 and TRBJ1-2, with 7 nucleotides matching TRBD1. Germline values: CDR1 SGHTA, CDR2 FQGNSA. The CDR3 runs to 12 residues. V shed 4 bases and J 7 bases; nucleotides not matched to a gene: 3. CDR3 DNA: TGTGCCAGCAGCTCACAGGGGTTTGGCTACACCTTC. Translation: CASSSQGFGYTF.

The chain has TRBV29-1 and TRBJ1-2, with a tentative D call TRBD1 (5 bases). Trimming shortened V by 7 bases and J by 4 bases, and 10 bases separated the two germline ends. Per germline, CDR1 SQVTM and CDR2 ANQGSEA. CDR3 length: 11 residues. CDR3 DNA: TGCAGCGGTCAGACAGTCTATGGCTACACCTTC. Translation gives CSGQTVYGYTF. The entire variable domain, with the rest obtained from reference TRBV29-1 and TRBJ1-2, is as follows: SAVISQKPSRDICQRGTSLTIQCQVDSQVTMMFWYRQQPGQSLTLIATANQGSEATYESGFVIDKFPISRPNLTFSTLTVSNMSPEDSSIYLCSGQTVYGYTFGSGTRLTVV.

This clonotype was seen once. This CDR3 is CASSPRLITEAFF. CDR3 nucleotide sequence: TGTGCCAGCAGCCCCAGACTTATCACTGAAGCTTTCTTT. The chain couples TRBV9 to TRBJ1-1; no definite D call. CDR1 and CDR2 (germline): SGDLS, YYNGEE. V lost 4 bases, J lost 4 bases, and 11 bases lay in between. This CDR3 spans 13 amino acids.

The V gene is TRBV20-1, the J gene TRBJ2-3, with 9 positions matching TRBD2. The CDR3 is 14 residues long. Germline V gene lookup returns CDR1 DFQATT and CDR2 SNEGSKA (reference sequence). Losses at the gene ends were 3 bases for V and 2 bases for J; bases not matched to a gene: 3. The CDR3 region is CSASSGSHTDTQYF. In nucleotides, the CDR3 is TGCAGTGCTAGTAGCGGGAGTCACACAGATACGCAGTATTTT.

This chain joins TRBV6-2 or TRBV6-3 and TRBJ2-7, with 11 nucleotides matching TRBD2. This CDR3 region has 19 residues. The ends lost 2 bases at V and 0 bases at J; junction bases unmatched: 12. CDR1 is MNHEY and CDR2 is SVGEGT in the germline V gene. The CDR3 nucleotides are TGTGCCAGCAGTTACGCCACGGGACTAGCGGCATATCCCTCCTACGAGCAGTACTTC. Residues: CASSYATGLAAYPSYEQYF.